This TCR beta chain was observed in a study of blood T cells in healthy people across ages. Broader study findings: Whereas aged donors had fewer naive CD4+ cells, long-lived donors had more of them and higher diversity.

The V end lost 1 base, the J end lost 9 bases, and 13 bases lay between the germline ends. The CDR3 is made up of 13 amino acids. Germline lookup yields CDR1 DFQATT and CDR2 SNEGSKA (reference sequence). With regard to this clonotype: Its antigen is undetermined.

Each donor was a healthy Caucasian individual from Russia, aged about 6 to 95. Primers used in a second PCR of about 7 to 12 cycles were a sample-barcoded 5' primer and a J-beta primer mix. Every cDNA molecule carried a tag from a template-switch adaptor bearing 12 random nucleotides. One entry per CDR3 protein, called by TCRdb with MiXCR from the 5' RACE reads. In the table there are 1.5 million to 2 million distinct CDR3 sequences, around 50% of which are singletons. This receptor was obtained from a woman aged 40-49 years in good health. The sample was blood. The chain recombines TRBV20-1 with TRBJ2-1; D uncertain. For the CDR3, the DNA is TGCAGTGCTAGAGGCGCCCGGGCCGGTGAGCAGTTCTTC. This encodes CSARGARAGEQFF.